One and the same sample provided the 22 T cell receptor beta chains below, sequenced in a study of regulatory and conventional T cells in RAG deficiency. Sequencing was performed with immunoSEQ multiplex PCR; in TCRdb, only in-frame clones are kept and a portion is missing. The sample lists tens of thousands of clones, 75% to 95% seen once, with around 0.79% in the top ten. The sorted regulatory T cells were CD4+, CD25-high and CD127-low, with genomic DNA sequenced. These data were also reused for a study on regulatory T cells. From that report: The PCR used 52 TRBV and 13 TRBJ primers.

The sequenced material came from Tregs sorted from blood. These TCRs come from a human donor in good health.

This clone was picked up one time. The J gene is TRBJ2-7, the V gene TRBV29-1; TRBD1 matches 9 bases. This CDR3 comprises 13 residues. From germline, CDR1 is SQVTM and CDR2 ANQGSEA. The trim removed 3 bases at V and 4 bases at J, leaving 4 bases unmatched. CDR3 sequence (DNA): TGCAGCGTTGATGGGACAGGGAGGTACGAGCAGTACTTC. It translates to CSVDGTGRYEQYF.

The rearrangement links TRBV7-9 to TRBJ1-2; D is possibly TRBD1 (5 bases). Trimming took 2 bases from V and 4 from J, leaving 17 bases between them. CDR1 is SEHNR and CDR2 is FQNEAQ in the germline V gene (reference sequence). The CDR3 spans 16 residues. The CDR3 bases are TGTGCCAGCAGCTTAAATTTGGGTCGACAGATCTATGGCTACACCTTC. Translation gives CASSLNLGRQIYGYTF.

CDR3 protein: CAAGRERQFF. The CDR3 DNA follows: TGTGCCGCTGGACGGGAAAGGCAGTTCTTC. V and J are TRBV15 and TRBJ2-1, with D tentatively TRBD2 (5 bases). This CDR3 is 10 amino acids long. The V gene's germline CDR1 is LNHNV and CDR2 YYDKDF (reference sequence). Trimming stripped 11 bases from V and 12 bases from J, with 14 bases between.

This chain connects TRBV6-5 to TRBJ1-2, with D perhaps matching TRBD1 (5 bases). The length of the CDR3 is 15 residues. The germline V gene encodes CDR1 MNHEY and CDR2 SVGAGI. V lost 6 bases and J 8 bases, leaving 22 bases between the germline ends. CDR3 protein: CASRTGTAATQGYTF. The CDR3 DNA follows: TGTGCCAGCAGGACTGGGACGGCTGCGACACAGGGCTACACCTTC.

In its sample, this clone was seen once. V gene TRBV18 combines with J gene TRBJ1-1; TRBD1 might be the D (5 bases). The CDR3 has 14 residues. CDR1 is KGHSH, CDR2 LQKENI, per germline. V shed 5 bases and J shed 4 bases, with 14 bases lying between them. CDR3 in amino acids: CASSGALSRTEAFF. The CDR3 region has the DNA TGTGCCAGCTCAGGGGCACTATCGCGCACTGAAGCTTTCTTT. Drawing the rest from reference TRBV18 and TRBJ1-1, the complete variable domain is NAGVMQNPRHLVRRRGQEARLRCSPMKGHSHVYWYRQLPEEGLKFMVYLQKENIIDESGMPKERFSAEFPKEGPSILRIQQVVRGDSAAYFCASSGALSRTEAFFGQGTRLTVV.

Written as DNA, the CDR3 is TGTGCCAGCAGCCCCCGCCGCCATAGCACAGATACGCAGTATTTT. It codes for CASSPRRHSTDTQYF. The chain combines TRBV9 with TRBJ2-3, with D hard to call. The germline gives CDR1 SGDLS, CDR2 YYNGEE. V shed 4 bases and J shed 0 bases, with 12 bases lying between them. This CDR3 comprises 15 residues. Variable domain in full (rest from reference TRBV9 and TRBJ2-3): DSGVTQTPKHLITATGQRVTLRCSPRSGDLSVYWYQQSLDQGLQFLIQYYNGEERAKGNILERFSAQQFPDLHSELNLSSLELGDSALYFCASSPRRHSTDTQYFGPGTRLTVL.

The chain uses TRBV28 and TRBJ1-4, with 8 bases matching TRBD1. The junction had 5 bases not matched to a gene; V was cut back by 3 bases and J by 8 bases. CDR3 length equals 14 residues. Germline values: CDR1 MDHEN, CDR2 SYDVKM. CDR3 nucleotide sequence: TGTGCCAGCAGTTTCTTGACAGGGGACGAAAAACTGTTTTTT. Translation gives CASSFLTGDEKLFF.

This chain joins TRBV29-1 and TRBJ1-1; no reliable D call. Looked up from germline, CDR1 is SQVTM and CDR2 is ANQGSEA. The CDR3 sequence is 14 residues long. V lost 4 bases, J lost 3 bases, and 15 bases lay in between. CDR3 region: CSVVRTDIYTEAFF. CDR3 nucleotide sequence: TGCAGCGTTGTTAGGACTGACATTTACACTGAAGCTTTCTTT.

The rearrangement uses TRBV6-5 and TRBJ1-3; possibly TRBD1 for D (6 bases). Germline-derived CDR1 and CDR2 are MNHEY and SVGAGI. The ends were cut back, 6 bases at V and 4 bases at J, with 16 bases in the middle. The CDR3 is 15 amino acids. The CDR3 nucleotides read TGTGCCAGCAGAGAGACAGGAGTGGAAGGAAACACCATATATTTT. It translates to CASRETGVEGNTIYF.

This clone was counted a few times. V and J are TRBV7-2 and TRBJ1-3; no clear D. This CDR3 is 15 amino acids long. The V gene lost 1 base and the J gene lost 2 bases, with 9 bases spanning the gap. Germline values: CDR1 SGHTA, CDR2 FQGNSA. The CDR3 nucleotides are TGTGCCAGCAGCTTAGGGGGAAATACTGGAAACACCATATATTTT. This gives the protein CASSLGGNTGNTIYF.

The genes are TRBV6-1 and TRBJ1-6; the match to TRBD1 covers 9 bases. Trimming took 6 bases from V and 6 from J; bases not matched to a gene: 6. The CDR3 covers 15 residues. The germline gives CDR1 MNHNS, CDR2 SASEGT. The CDR3 region is CASRLLTGGNSPLHF. The CDR3 region has the DNA TGTGCCAGCAGACTTCTGACAGGGGGTAATTCACCCCTCCACTTT.

V usage is TRBV5-1 and J usage is TRBJ2-7; TRBD1 matches at 11 bases. CDR3 length: 14 residues. Trimming removed 4 bases from V and 3 bases from J; junction bases left unmatched: 3. Germline assignment: CDR1 SGHRS and CDR2 YFSETQ. The CDR3 loop is CASSVGTGGYEQYF. The CDR3 DNA follows: TGCGCCAGCAGCGTCGGGACAGGGGGCTACGAGCAGTACTTC.

V usage is TRBV7-3 and J usage is TRBJ1-1; a possible D gene is TRBD1 (6 bases). V was cut by 5 bases and J by 2 bases, with 12 bases left in between. In germline, CDR1 is SGHTA, CDR2 FQGTGA. There are 14 residues in the CDR3. The CDR3 spells CASSPRGGNTEAFF. Written as DNA, the CDR3 is TGTGCCAGCAGCCCCAGGGGCGGTAACACTGAAGCTTTCTTT.

The V call is TRBV10-2, the J call TRBJ1-2; 7 bases are shared with TRBD1. The junction had 10 bases not matched to a gene; V was cut back by 2 bases and J by 1 base. The CDR3 has 17 residues. Germline-derived CDR1 and CDR2 are WSHSY and SAAADI. The CDR3 sequence is CASSEIIKGAVNYGYTF. The DNA for the CDR3 is TGCGCCAGCAGTGAGATAATCAAGGGGGCCGTTAACTATGGCTACACCTTC.

This chain links TRBV9 with TRBJ1-4; 7 nucleotides line up with TRBD1. Per the germline V gene, CDR1 is SGDLS and CDR2 is YYNGEE. The CDR3 is 15 amino acids. V trimming: 4 bases; J trimming: 0 bases; junction bases outside the gene matches: 3. The CDR3 region is CASSIGTATNEKLFF. CDR3 nucleotide sequence: TGTGCCAGCAGCATTGGGACAGCAACTAATGAAAAACTGTTTTTT. The full variable domain, in which reference TRBV9 and TRBJ1-4 provide the parts outside the CDR3, is DSGVTQTPKHLITATGQRVTLRCSPRSGDLSVYWYQQSLDQGLQFLIQYYNGEERAKGNILERFSAQQFPDLHSELNLSSLELGDSALYFCASSIGTATNEKLFFGSGTQLSVL.

The chain carries TRBV9 and TRBJ2-5; TRBD2 aligns across 11 bases. Germline-derived CDR1 and CDR2 are SGDLS and YYNGEE. The junction had 6 bases not matched to a gene; V was cut back by 4 bases and J by 4 bases. The CDR3 loop spans 15 amino acids. CDR3 protein: CASSPSGLAGETQYF. The CDR3 region has the DNA TGTGCCAGCAGCCCAAGCGGACTAGCGGGAGAGACCCAGTACTTC.

The rearrangement links TRBV28 to TRBJ2-7, with D perhaps matching TRBD1 (7 bases). The CDR3 runs 15 residues. Looked up from germline, CDR1 is MDHEN and CDR2 is SYDVKM. V was cut by 4 bases and J by 1 base, with 14 bases left in between. CDR3 in DNA: TGTGCCAGCAGTTCGGCCAGGGGGGCTTCCTACGAGCAGTACTTC. This codes for CASSSARGASYEQYF.

The CDR3 DNA sequence: TGTGCCAGCAGTTACCGGGACACCTACGAGCAGTACTTC. Translation: CASSYRDTYEQYF. The V gene is TRBV6-5, the J gene TRBJ2-7; D is possibly TRBD1 (6 bases). The CDR3 has 13 amino acids. V gave up 2 bases and J gave up 2 bases, with 7 bases separating them. Germline-derived CDR1 and CDR2 are MNHEY and SVGAGI.

The V gene is TRBV7-9, the J gene TRBJ2-5; TRBD1 is a possible D gene (6 bases). V was trimmed by 3 bases and J by 4 bases, leaving 12 bases between them. Germline CDR1 reads SEHNR; CDR2 reads FQNEAQ (reference sequence). This CDR3 has 14 amino acids. CDR3 nucleotide sequence: TGTGCCAGCAGCTTTGGTAACAGGGCAGAGACCCAGTACTTC. Translation: CASSFGNRAETQYF.

The chain links TRBV5-4 to TRBJ2-1, with TRBD2 matching over 10 bases. The J segment lost 7 bases and the V segment lost 4 bases, leaving 5 bases of the junction unmatched. Looked up from germline, CDR1 is SGHNT and CDR2 is YYREEE (reference sequence). The length of the CDR3 is 14 residues. The CDR3 sequence is CASSPIAGGNEQFF. Here the CDR3 DNA reads TGTGCCAGCAGCCCTATAGCGGGGGGAAATGAGCAGTTCTTC.

Concerning this clone itself: One junction end disagrees with the germline gene, perhaps due to a read error. This rearrangement joins TRBV20-1 to TRBJ2-7, with a weak D call TRBD2 (6 bases). Germline CDR1 reads DFQATT; CDR2 reads SNEGSKA (reference sequence). This CDR3 contains 10 residues. The DNA for the CDR3 is TGCAGTGCTAGGCCCGGGTTGGCGGGATTC. Protein sequence: CSARPGLAGF.

V and J are TRBV27 and TRBJ1-6, with D possibly being TRBD1 (5 bases). CDR1 and CDR2 from the germline V gene are MNHEY and SMNVEV (reference sequence). This CDR3 is 15 amino acids long. V lost 5 bases and J 7 bases, leaving 15 bases between the germline ends. The CDR3 here is CASSQVKGPNSPLHF. The CDR3 DNA is TGTGCCAGCAGTCAGGTGAAGGGACCCAATTCACCCCTCCACTTT.